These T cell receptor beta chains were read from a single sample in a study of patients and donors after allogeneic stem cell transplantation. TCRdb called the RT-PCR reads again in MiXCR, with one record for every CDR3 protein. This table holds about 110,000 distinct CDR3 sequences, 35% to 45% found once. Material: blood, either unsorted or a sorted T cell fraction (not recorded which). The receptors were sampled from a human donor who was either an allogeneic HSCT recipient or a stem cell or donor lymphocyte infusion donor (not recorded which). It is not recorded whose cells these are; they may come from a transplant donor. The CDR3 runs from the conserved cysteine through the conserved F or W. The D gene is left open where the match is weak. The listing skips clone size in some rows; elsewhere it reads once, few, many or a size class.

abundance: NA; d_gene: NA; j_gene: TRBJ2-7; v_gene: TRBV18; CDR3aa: CASSRILTGAHEQYF; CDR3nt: TGTGCCAGCTCACGAATATTGACCGGGGCCCACGAGCAGTACTTC
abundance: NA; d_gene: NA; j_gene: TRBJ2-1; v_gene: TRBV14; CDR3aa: CASSPYWDYGDNEQFF; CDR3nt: TGTGCCAGCAGCCCATATTGGGATTACGGGGACAATGAGCAGTTCTTC
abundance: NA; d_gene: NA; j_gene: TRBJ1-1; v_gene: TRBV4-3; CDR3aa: CASSQGIGTEAFF; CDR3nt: TGCGCCAGCAGCCAAGGGATCGGCACTGAAGCTTTCTTT
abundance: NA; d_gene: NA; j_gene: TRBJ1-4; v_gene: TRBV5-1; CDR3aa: CASSLDGSNEKLFF; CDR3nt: TGCGCCAGCAGCTTGGACGGGTCTAATGAAAAACTGTTTTTT
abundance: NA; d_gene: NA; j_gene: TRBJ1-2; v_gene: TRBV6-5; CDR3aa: CASSGHFGYTF; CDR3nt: TGTGCCAGCAGCGGACACTTTGGCTACACCTTC
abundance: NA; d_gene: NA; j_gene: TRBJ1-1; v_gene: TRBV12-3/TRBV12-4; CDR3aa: CASSYHRAGNTEAFF; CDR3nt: TGTGCCAGCAGTTACCACAGGGCTGGGAACACTGAAGCTTTCTTT
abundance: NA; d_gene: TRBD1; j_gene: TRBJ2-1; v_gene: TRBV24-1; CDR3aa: CATSDQDRGDDEQFF; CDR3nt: TGTGCCACCAGTGACCAGGACAGGGGGGACGATGAGCAGTTCTTC
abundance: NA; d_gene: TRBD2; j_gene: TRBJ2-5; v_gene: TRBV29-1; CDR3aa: CSVEGLAGVGQETQYF; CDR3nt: TGCAGCGTTGAAGGACTAGCGGGAGTGGGGCAAGAGACCCAGTACTTC
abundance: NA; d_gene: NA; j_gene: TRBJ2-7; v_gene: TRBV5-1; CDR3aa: CASSPLASTYEQYF; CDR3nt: TGCGCCAGCAGCCCCCTAGCGAGTACCTACGAGCAGTACTTC
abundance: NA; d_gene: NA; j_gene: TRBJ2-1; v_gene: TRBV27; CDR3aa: CASSVPPYNEQFF; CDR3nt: TGTGCCAGCAGTGTGCCTCCCTACAATGAGCAGTTCTTC
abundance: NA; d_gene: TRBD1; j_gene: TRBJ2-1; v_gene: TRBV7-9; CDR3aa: CASSSSGTGPYNEQFF; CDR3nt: TGTGCCAGCAGCTCCTCCGGGACAGGGCCCTACAATGAGCAGTTCTTC
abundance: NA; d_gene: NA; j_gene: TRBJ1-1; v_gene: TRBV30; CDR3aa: CAWMRGYTEAFF; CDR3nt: TGTGCCTGGATGCGGGGCTACACTGAAGCTTTCTTT
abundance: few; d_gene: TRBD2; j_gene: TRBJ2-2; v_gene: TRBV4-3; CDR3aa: CASSQDLAGAFWGGELFF; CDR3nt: TGCGCCAGCAGCCAAGACCTAGCGGGAGCTTTTTGGGGCGGGGAGCTGTTTTTT
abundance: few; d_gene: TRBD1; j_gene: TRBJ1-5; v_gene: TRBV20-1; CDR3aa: CSAKYGTGPYQPQHF; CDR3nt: TGCAGTGCTAAGTATGGGACAGGCCCCTATCAGCCCCAGCATTTT
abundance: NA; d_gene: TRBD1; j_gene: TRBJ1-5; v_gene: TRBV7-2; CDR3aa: CASSAGTGNQPQHF; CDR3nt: TGTGCCAGCAGCGCCGGGACAGGGAATCAGCCCCAGCATTTT
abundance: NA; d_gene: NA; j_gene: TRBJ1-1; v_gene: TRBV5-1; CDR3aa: CASGGSPNTEAFF; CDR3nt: TGCGCCAGCGGGGGCAGCCCTAACACTGAAGCTTTCTTT
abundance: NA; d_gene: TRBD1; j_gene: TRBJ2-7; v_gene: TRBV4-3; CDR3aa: CASSQVTGWSYEQYF; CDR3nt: TGCGCCAGCAGCCAGGTGACAGGGTGGTCCTACGAGCAGTACTTC
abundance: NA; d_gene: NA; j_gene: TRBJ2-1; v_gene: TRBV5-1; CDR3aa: CASKGEGSYNEQFF; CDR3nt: TGCGCCAGCAAGGGGGAAGGCTCCTACAATGAGCAGTTCTTC
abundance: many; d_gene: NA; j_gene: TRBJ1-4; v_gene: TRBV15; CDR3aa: CATSRASNEKLFF; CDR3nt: TGTGCCACCAGCAGAGCCTCCAATGAAAAACTGTTTTTT
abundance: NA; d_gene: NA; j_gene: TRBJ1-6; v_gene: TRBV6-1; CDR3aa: CASSGLSSYNSPLHF; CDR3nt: TGTGCCAGCAGCGGACTAAGCTCCTATAATTCACCCCTCCACTTT
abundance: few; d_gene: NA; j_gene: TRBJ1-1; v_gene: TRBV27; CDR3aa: CASSLSTAAERAFF; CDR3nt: TGTGCCAGCAGTTTATCGACTGCGGCCGAAAGAGCTTTCTTT
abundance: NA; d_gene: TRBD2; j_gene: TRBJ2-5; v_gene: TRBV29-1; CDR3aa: CSVAKGLAGGRQTQYF; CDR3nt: TGCAGCGTTGCGAAGGGACTAGCGGGAGGGCGCCAGACCCAGTACTTC
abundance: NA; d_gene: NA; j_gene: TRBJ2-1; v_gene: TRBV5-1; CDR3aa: CASSLEQPQRNEQFF; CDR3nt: TGCGCCAGCAGCTTGGAACAGCCACAACGCAATGAGCAGTTCTTC
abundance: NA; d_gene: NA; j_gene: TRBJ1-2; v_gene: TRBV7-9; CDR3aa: CASSLQPAGYTF; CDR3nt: TGTGCCAGCAGCTTACAGCCAGCAGGCTACACCTTC
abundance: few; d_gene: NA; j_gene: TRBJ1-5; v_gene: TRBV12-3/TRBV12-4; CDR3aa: CASTLGGQGPQHF; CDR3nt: TGTGCCAGCACCTTGGGAGGGCAGGGGCCCCAGCATTTT
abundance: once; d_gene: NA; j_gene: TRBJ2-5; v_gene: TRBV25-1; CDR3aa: CASSEFGGETQYF; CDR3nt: TGTGCCAGCAGTGAATTTGGCGGGGAGACCCAGTACTTC
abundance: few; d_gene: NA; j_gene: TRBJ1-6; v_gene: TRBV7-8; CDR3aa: CASSFQGASYNSPLHF; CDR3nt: TGTGCCAGCAGCTTTCAGGGCGCTTCCTATAATTCACCCCTCCACTTT
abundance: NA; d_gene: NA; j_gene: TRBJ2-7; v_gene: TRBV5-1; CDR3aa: CASSRARERIYEQYF; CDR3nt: TGCGCCAGCAGCCGGGCGAGGGAGAGGATCTACGAGCAGTACTTC
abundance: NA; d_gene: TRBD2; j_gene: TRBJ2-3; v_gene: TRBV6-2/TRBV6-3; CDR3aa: CASTKGGLAGGPTDTQYF; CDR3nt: TGTGCCAGCACTAAAGGGGGACTAGCGGGAGGGCCTACAGATACGCAGTATTTT
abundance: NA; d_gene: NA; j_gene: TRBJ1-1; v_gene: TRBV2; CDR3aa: CASSDRSVSNTEAFF; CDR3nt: TGTGCCAGCAGTGATAGGTCAGTTTCTAACACTGAAGCTTTCTTT
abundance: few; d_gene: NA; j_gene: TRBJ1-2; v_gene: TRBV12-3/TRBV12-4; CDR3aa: CASSPGRSTCTF; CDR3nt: TGTGCCAGCAGCCCAGGGCGGTCTACTTGCACCTTC
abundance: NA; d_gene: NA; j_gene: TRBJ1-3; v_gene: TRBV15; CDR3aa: CATSETLVMGNTIYF; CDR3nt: TGTGCCACCAGCGAAACACTGGTGATGGGAAACACCATATATTTT
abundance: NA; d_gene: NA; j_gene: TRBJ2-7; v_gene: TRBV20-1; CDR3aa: CSARDIRQAYEQYF; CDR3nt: TGCAGTGCTAGAGATATTCGACAGGCCTACGAGCAGTACTTC